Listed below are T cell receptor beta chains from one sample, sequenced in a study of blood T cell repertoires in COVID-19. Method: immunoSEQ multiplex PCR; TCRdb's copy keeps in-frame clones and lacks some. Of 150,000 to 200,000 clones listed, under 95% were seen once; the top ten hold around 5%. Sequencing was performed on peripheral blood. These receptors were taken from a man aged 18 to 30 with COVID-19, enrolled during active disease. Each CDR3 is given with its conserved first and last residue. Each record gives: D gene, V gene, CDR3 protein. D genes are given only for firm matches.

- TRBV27 CASSFRAGTGGQPQHF
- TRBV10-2 CASSGSSYEQYF
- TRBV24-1 CATSDFERGVSTDTQYF
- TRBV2 CASSELGGIYNSPLHF
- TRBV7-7 CASSPLGRSYNEQFF
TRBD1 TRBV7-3 CASSTDRGLCGYTF
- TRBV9 CASSHPGQQSGNTIYF
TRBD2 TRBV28 CASRAAGSSYEQYF
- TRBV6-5 CASRAGGFGSPLHF
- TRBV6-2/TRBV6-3 CASSYGGLQPQHF
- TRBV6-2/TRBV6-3 CASSYHKTQPGTEAFF
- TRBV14 CASSQARGYNEKLFF
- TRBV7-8 CASSLLGSSYEQYF
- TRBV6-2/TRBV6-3 CASSLTEYEQYF
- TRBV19 CASSTYHRDPNQPQHF
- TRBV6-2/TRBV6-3 CASSGLTEAFF
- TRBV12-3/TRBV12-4 CASKVSSAYEQYF
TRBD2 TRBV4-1 CASSQDLKLAGGKGLYEQYF
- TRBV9 CASSPTQAPGANVLTF
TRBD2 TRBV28 CASRPTSGRNYEQYF
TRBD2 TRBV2 CASIGLADNEQFF
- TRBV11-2 CASSLDSYEQYF
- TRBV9 CASSPITGTEAFF
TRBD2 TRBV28 CASSPLLAGGHNEQFF
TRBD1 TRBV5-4 CASSGGAGGSGNTIYF
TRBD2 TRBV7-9 CASSLNPASGSYEQYF
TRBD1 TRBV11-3 CASSPGTVTGELFF
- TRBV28 CASHDRTGRGYTF
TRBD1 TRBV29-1 CSVNRGGTEAFF
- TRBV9 CASSHRVGSVDEQFF
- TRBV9 CASSVQGRNTIYF
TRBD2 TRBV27 CASSLNLAEYNEQFF
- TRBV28 CASSTVNGYTF
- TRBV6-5 CASHGPSGFDYGYTF
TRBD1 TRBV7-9 CASTKTDRVRPRSGANVLTF
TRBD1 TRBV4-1 CASSQPQGGSYEQYF
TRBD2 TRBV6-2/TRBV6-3 CASSYETSGRGEQFF
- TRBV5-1 CASSLAGRDTIYF
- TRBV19 CASSSTAGGESPLHF
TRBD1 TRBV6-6 CASSYSGGTGNQPQHF
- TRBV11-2 CASSSTGDNEQFF
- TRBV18 CASSPTGSSPYEQYF
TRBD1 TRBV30 CAWRPTGTVYTQYF
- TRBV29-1 CSVKPGLMNTEAFF
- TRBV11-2 CASNQRETQYF
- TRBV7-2 CASSLAHRNSPLHF
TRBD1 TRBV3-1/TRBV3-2 CASSLRGTGSTSPLHF
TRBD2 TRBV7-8 CASSLSWGGRAKEQFF
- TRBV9 CASSVGLAASGTGELFF
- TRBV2 CASRADSTGELFF
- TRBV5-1 CASRPTGGRGDTQYF
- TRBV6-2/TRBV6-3 CASSYETVMKNEQFF
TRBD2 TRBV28 CASSSPQREGRPYEQYF
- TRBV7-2 CASSFIRAEAFF
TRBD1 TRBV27 CASSLFGTGTYEQYF
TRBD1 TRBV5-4 CASRLETGVRDEQFF
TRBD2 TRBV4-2 CASSRLLAGVNHEQYF
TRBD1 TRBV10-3 CAIRDREGNQPQHF
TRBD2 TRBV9 CASSVNIAGVYEQYF